This T cell receptor (beta chain) was observed in a study of blood T cell repertoires in COVID-19. Study-wide context: Spain, Italy and the United States supplied samples that represented acute and convalescent COVID-19. Nucleic acid was either cDNA or gDNA, and it came from T cells, B-cell-depleted T cells, or PBMCs.

Per germline, CDR1 LGHNA and CDR2 YSLEER. Trimming cost V 1 base and J 0 bases; bases outside gene matches: 8. The CDR3 is made up of 17 amino acids. Original processing methods: Reference gene primer amplification in the assay estimated nucleated cell counts. Libraries were prepared by immunoSEQ multiplex PCR; TCRdb keeps only in-frame clonotypes and omits some of them. That table supplies the V and J calls and clone size; D and trimming were determined from the DNA. The table records 60,000 or so clones, about 83% of them present only once. Sequencing input: peripheral blood. This TCR derives from a woman over 75 with acute or convalescent COVID-19. The chain links TRBV4-3 to TRBJ1-1, with 7 bases fitting TRBD1. CDR3 nucleotide sequence: TGCGCCAGCAGCCAAGCTTGGACAGGCAAAATGAACACTGAAGCTTTCTTT. Translating gives CASSQAWTGKMNTEAFF.